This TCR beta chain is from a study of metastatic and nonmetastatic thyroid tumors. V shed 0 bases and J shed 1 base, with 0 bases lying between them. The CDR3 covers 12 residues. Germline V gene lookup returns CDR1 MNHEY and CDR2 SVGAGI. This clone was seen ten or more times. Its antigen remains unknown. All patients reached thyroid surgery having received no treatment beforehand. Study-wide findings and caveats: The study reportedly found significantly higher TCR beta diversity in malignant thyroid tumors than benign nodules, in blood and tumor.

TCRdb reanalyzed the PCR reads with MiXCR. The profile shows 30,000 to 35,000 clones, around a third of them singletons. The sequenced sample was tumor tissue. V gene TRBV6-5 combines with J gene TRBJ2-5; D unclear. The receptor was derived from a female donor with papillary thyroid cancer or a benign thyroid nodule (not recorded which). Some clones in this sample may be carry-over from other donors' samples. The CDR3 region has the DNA TGTGCCAGCAGTTACTCCCAAGAGACCCAGTACTTC. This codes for CASSYSQETQYF.